Reported below is one T cell receptor beta chain. What it binds is unknown. People who had autoimmune disease history or systemic immunosuppression were excluded. The data belong to a study of OX40 agonist ivuxolimab in advanced cancers. Study-level information: The patients received ivuxolimab by intravenous route every 2 weeks at 0.01 to 10 mg/kg. Males comprised approximately 81% of the group, whose mean age was approximately 60 years (range 23 to 79). Study outcomes and limitations: Partial responders at 0.1-3.0 mg/kg showed near-lowest clonal expansion.

Generated by immunoSEQ multiplex PCR, the TCRdb table keeps only in-frame clones and is missing some. The sample contains tens of thousands of clones, approximately 87% of which appear only once. Germline CDR1 GTSNPN, CDR2 SVGIG (reference sequence). The ends lost 1 base at V and 7 bases at J; junction bases unmatched: 5. The CDR3 extends over 13 amino acids. This receptor was identified in an adult with an advanced solid tumor such as melanoma, head and neck, liver or kidney cancer. The chain links TRBV30 to TRBJ1-2, with 8 bases matching TRBD1. Here the sequenced sample was CD4+ or CD8+ T cells sorted from blood, taken in a trial of the OX40 agonist ivuxolimab. This CDR3 reads CAWSAETGVGYTF. The CDR3 DNA is TGTGCCTGGAGTGCCGAGACAGGGGTTGGCTACACCTTC.